These T cell receptor beta chains were read from a single sample in a study of PD-L1 blockade in urothelial cancer. The assay was immunoSEQ multiplex PCR, and TCRdb's table has in-frame clones only and misses some. Here the sample spans tens of thousands of clones, 80% to 90% being singletons. Material: PBMCs, obtained around atezolizumab (anti-PD-L1) treatment. The receptor source for this set is a man in his fifties or sixties with urothelial cancer. Both conserved end residues are part of each CDR3. A D gene is named only where the DNA matches it firmly. Size values are once, few and many counts, or a class for expanded clones, and some rows have none.

TRBJ1-4 TRBV4-1 TRBD1 . CASSPGQGVTNEKLFF TGCGCCAGCAGCCCGGGACAGGGGGTTACAAATGAAAAACTGTTTTTT
TRBJ2-1 TRBV4-1 TRBD2 . CASSQAGGRGYNEQFF TGCGCCAGCAGCCAAGCCGGCGGGAGGGGATACAATGAGCAGTTCTTC
TRBJ1-3 TRBV5-1 . . CASSLSSSSQAGAGNTIYF TGCGCCAGCAGCTTGTCGTCCTCGTCGCAGGCAGGTGCTGGAAACACCATATATTTT
TRBJ1-2 TRBV5-1 . . CASSLAQETYGYTF TGCGCCAGCAGCTTGGCACAGGAAACCTATGGCTACACCTTC
TRBJ1-4 TRBV4-1 . . CASSQLPGQPNEKLFF TGCGCCAGCAGCCAACTTCCTGGACAGCCAAATGAAAAACTGTTTTTT
TRBJ2-3 TRBV9 TRBD2 . CASALAGDSFDTQYF TGTGCCAGCGCCCTAGCGGGGGACTCTTTTGATACGCAGTATTTT
TRBJ2-7 TRBV6-5 TRBD1 . CASSQTRTGAEQYF TGTGCCAGCAGCCAAACCCGGACAGGGGCCGAGCAGTACTTC
TRBJ2-2 TRBV11-3 . . CASSLGLRDTGELFF TGTGCCAGCAGCTTGGGGCTACGAGACACCGGGGAGCTGTTTTTT
TRBJ1-1 TRBV2 . once CASTLQGMNTEAFF TGTGCCAGCACTTTACAGGGCATGAACACTGAAGCTTTCTTT
TRBJ2-5 TRBV15 . . CATSTPGFGTQYF TGTGCCACCAGCACCCCGGGGTTTGGGACCCAGTACTTC
TRBJ2-2 TRBV5-4 TRBD2 . CASSEGLAGRNTGELFF TGTGCCAGCAGCGAGGGACTAGCGGGGCGGAACACCGGGGAGCTGTTTTTT
TRBJ2-1 TRBV27 . . CASSFPGTGEQFF TGTGCCAGCAGTTTCCCGGGTACAGGCGAGCAGTTCTTC
TRBJ1-1 TRBV19 TRBD1 . CASSQDRVNTEAFF TGTGCCAGTAGCCAGGACAGGGTGAACACTGAAGCTTTCTTT
TRBJ2-6 TRBV7-8 . . CASSLAFGSGANVLTF TGTGCCAGCAGCTTAGCCTTCGGCTCTGGGGCCAACGTCCTGACTTTC
TRBJ2-7 TRBV9 TRBD1 . CASSVEGQFSYEQYF TGTGCCAGCAGCGTAGAGGGACAGTTCTCCTACGAGCAGTACTTC
TRBJ1-2 TRBV5-1 . . CASSLEGATPGAYGYTF TGCGCCAGCAGCTTGGAGGGAGCAACTCCAGGAGCCTATGGCTACACCTTC
TRBJ2-7 TRBV29-1 . . CSVEVGQTYEQYF TGCAGCGTTGAAGTTGGGCAGACCTACGAGCAGTACTTC
TRBJ2-3 TRBV5-4 TRBD2 few CASSFSGSADTQYF TGTGCCAGCAGCTTCAGCGGGAGTGCGGATACGCAGTATTTT
TRBJ1-3 TRBV28 . . CASSGRRSGAGNTIYF TGTGCCAGCAGCGGCCGACGTTCAGGTGCTGGAAACACCATATATTTT
TRBJ1-4 TRBV5-1 . . CASSPEDRPNEKLFF TGCGCCAGCAGCCCGGAGGACAGACCTAATGAAAAACTGTTTTTT
TRBJ1-1 TRBV19 . . CASSLSGFGTEAFF TGTGCCAGTAGTCTCTCAGGGTTCGGCACTGAAGCTTTCTTT
TRBJ1-2 TRBV30 TRBD1 few CALAGQGLGDYGYTF TGTGCCTTAGCGGGACAGGGCTTAGGGGACTATGGCTACACCTTC
TRBJ1-3 TRBV7-7 TRBD1 . CASSPDPTGGGNTIYF TGTGCTAGCAGCCCCGACCCGACAGGGGGTGGAAACACCATATATTTT
TRBJ1-5 TRBV27 . . CASRQGNQPQHF TGTGCCAGCCGGCAGGGGAATCAGCCCCAGCATTTT
TRBJ2-7 TRBV5-4 . . CASSLVGGGTYEQYF TGTGCCAGCAGCCTGGTTGGGGGAGGCACCTACGAGCAGTACTTC
TRBJ2-1 TRBV7-9 TRBD2 . CASSLGGSYNEQFF TGTGCCAGCAGCTTAGGCGGGAGTTACAATGAGCAGTTCTTC
TRBJ1-2 TRBV4-2 TRBD1 . CASSLVPGGQDGYTF TGTGCCAGCAGCCTCGTGCCCGGCGGACAGGATGGCTACACCTTC
TRBJ1-3 TRBV7-9 TRBD1 once CASSYRGSGNTIYF TGTGCCAGCAGCTACAGGGGGAGTGGAAACACCATATATTTT
TRBJ2-7 TRBV30 TRBD2 few CAWSSGTRGSYEQYF TGTGCCTGGAGCTCCGGGACTAGGGGTTCCTACGAGCAGTACTTC
TRBJ1-4 TRBV29-1 . . CSVLVANEKLFF TGCAGCGTGCTCGTAGCTAATGAAAAACTGTTTTTT
TRBJ1-2 TRBV5-6 . . CASSLTRAGYTF TGTGCCAGCAGCTTGACGAGGGCGGGCTACACCTTC
TRBJ1-1 TRBV5-4 . few CASSYGGNTEAFF TGTGCCAGCAGCTACGGGGGGAACACTGAAGCTTTCTTT
TRBJ2-5 TRBV5-1 . . CATRQGGQETQYF TGCGCCACACGACAGGGAGGTCAGGAGACCCAGTACTTC
TRBJ2-2 TRBV4-1 TRBD2 once CASSLHGGSPNTGELFF TGCGCCAGCAGCCTACACGGGGGGTCCCCGAACACCGGGGAGCTGTTTTTT
TRBJ1-1 TRBV18 . . CASSPSVGGKTEAFF TGTGCCAGCTCACCATCCGTGGGAGGGAAGACTGAAGCTTTCTTT
TRBJ2-6 TRBV4-2 . . CASSQDADSGANVLTF TGTGCCAGCAGCCAAGATGCGGACTCTGGGGCCAACGTCCTGACTTTC
TRBJ1-3 TRBV28 . . CASSLKGGGNTIYF TGTGCCAGCAGTTTAAAAGGGGGTGGAAACACCATATATTTT
TRBJ2-7 TRBV11-2 . once CASSLVGGMSSYEQYF TGTGCCAGCAGCTTGGTCGGGGGTATGAGCTCCTACGAGCAGTACTTC
TRBJ2-1 TRBV5-4 TRBD2 few CASSLPSGMGNEQFF TGTGCCAGCAGCTTGCCCAGCGGGATGGGCAATGAGCAGTTCTTC
TRBJ2-3 TRBV11-1 . once CASSLGLERGTDTQYF TGTGCCAGCAGCCTCGGACTGGAGAGAGGAACAGATACGCAGTATTTT
TRBJ1-5 TRBV19 . . CASSDWRQYSNQPQHF TGTGCCAGTAGTGACTGGAGGCAGTATAGCAATCAGCCCCAGCATTTT
TRBJ2-1 TRBV6-1 . . CASSDSYNEQFF TGTGCCAGCAGTGACAGCTACAATGAGCAGTTCTTC
TRBJ1-1 TRBV7-9 . . CASSLGANTEAFF TGTGCCAGCAGCTTAGGGGCGAACACTGAAGCTTTCTTT
TRBJ1-2 TRBV2 . once CASSEDRVAYGYTF TGTGCCAGCAGTGAAGACAGGGTCGCCTATGGCTACACCTTC
TRBJ2-1 TRBV10-2 . . CASSTGIYNEQFF TGCGCCAGCAGTACAGGGATTTACAATGAGCAGTTCTTC
TRBJ1-3 TRBV18 . . CASSPGSRGNTIYF TGTGCCAGCTCACCGGGCAGTAGAGGAAACACCATATATTTT
TRBJ2-2 TRBV10-3 TRBD1 . CAISVDRGDTGELFF TGTGCCATCAGTGTAGACAGGGGGGACACCGGGGAGCTGTTTTTT
TRBJ1-2 TRBV5-6 . . CASSLVGRDTYGYTF TGTGCCAGCAGCTTGGTCGGCAGAGACACCTATGGTTACACCTTC
TRBJ1-3 TRBV27 TRBD1 . CASSLTGDPGNTIYF TGTGCCAGCAGTTTGACAGGGGATCCTGGAAACACCATATATTTT
TRBJ1-6 TRBV7-9 . . CASSLLTGSYNSPLHF TGTGCCAGCAGCTTATTGACAGGATCCTATAATTCACCCCTCCACTTT
TRBJ2-2 TRBV7-2 TRBD1 . CASSFGTQGITGELFF TGTGCCAGCAGCTTCGGCACACAGGGGATCACCGGGGAGCTGTTTTTT
TRBJ2-7 TRBV30 . . CAGDRTHEQYF TGTGCCGGAGACAGGACCCACGAGCAGTACTTC
TRBJ1-1 TRBV5-4 TRBD1 . CASSLAGTVMNTEAFF TGTGCCAGCAGCCTGGCCGGGACAGTTATGAACACTGAAGCTTTCTTT
TRBJ2-1 TRBV21-1 . . CASGGLAGVGSGEQFF TGTGCCAGCGGAGGACTAGCGGGAGTTGGCTCAGGTGAGCAGTTCTTC
TRBJ2-7 TRBV4-1 TRBD2 . CASSQDGGGAYEQYF TGCGCCAGCAGCCAAGATGGCGGGGGGGCCTACGAGCAGTACTTC
TRBJ1-5 TRBV6-5 . . CASTEPGHGNQPQHF TGTGCCAGCACCGAACCGGGACATGGGAATCAGCCCCAGCATTTT
TRBJ2-7 TRBV5-6 . . CASSQGGDPPPYEQYF TGTGCCAGCAGCCAAGGGGGGGACCCACCTCCCTACGAGCAGTACTTC
TRBJ2-3 TRBV4-1 TRBD2 . CASSQRTTASGGMTDTQYF TGCGCCAGCAGCCAGCGAACCACCGCTAGCGGGGGTATGACAGATACGCAGTATTTT
TRBJ2-7 TRBV9 TRBD1 few CASSVETGGEQYF TGTGCCAGCAGCGTAGAGACAGGGGGGGAGCAGTACTTC
TRBJ1-4 TRBV7-2 TRBD1 . CASSQQGYLLFF TGTGCCAGCAGCCAACAGGGGTATTTGCTGTTTTTT